Below, 16 T cell receptor beta chains from the same sample are listed, as sequenced in a study of response to subunit inactivated influenza vaccine. TCRdb re-called the RT-PCR reads through MiXCR, storing one row per CDR3 protein. The sample shows hundreds of thousands of distinct CDR3 sequences, about 14% of them seen only once. Sequencing was performed on PBMCs from blood, taken 14 days before vaccination. The receptor source for this set is a middle-aged man who received an inactivated influenza vaccine.

The V call is TRBV29-1, the J call TRBJ2-1; 7 bases match TRBD2. CDR3 length: 14 amino acids. Germline CDR1 reads SQVTM; CDR2 reads ANQGSEA. V trimming: 8 bases; J trimming: 6 bases; junction bases outside the gene matches: 13. The CDR3 bases are TGCAGCTCAGCGGGATTACCCCCTCCCAATGAGCAGTTCTTC. It codes for CSSAGLPPPNEQFF.

The table lists this clonotype with many counts. This chain links TRBV5-1 with TRBJ1-1, with D unclear. Trimming left V 2 bases short and J 0 bases short, with 5 bases between. This CDR3 region has 13 residues. Per the germline V gene, CDR1 is SGHRS and CDR2 is YFSETQ. As DNA, the CDR3 is TGCGCCAGCAGCTTAACCATGAACACTGAAGCTTTCTTT. Translation gives CASSLTMNTEAFF.

This clonotype was recorded many times. V and J are TRBV20-1 and TRBJ2-1; TRBD2 matches 13 bases. Germline V gene lookup returns CDR1 DFQATT and CDR2 SNEGSKA (reference sequence). The CDR3 covers 14 residues. V lost 7 bases and J lost 3; bases outside the gene matches: 3. The DNA of the CDR3 is TGCAGTGGAGGACTAGCGGGAGTCTACAATGAGCAGTTCTTC. Encoded protein: CSGGLAGVYNEQFF.

This clonotype was detected many times. The chain couples TRBV9 to TRBJ1-1, with D tentatively TRBD1 (5 bases). This CDR3 spans 14 amino acids. Trimming cost V 0 bases and J 0 bases, with 6 bases left between them. Germline V gene sequence: CDR1 SGDLS, CDR2 YYNGEE. The CDR3, as DNA: TGTGCCAGCAGCGTAGGGGGGATGAACACTGAAGCTTTCTTT. This gives the protein CASSVGGMNTEAFF.

The count of this clonotype is one. At one boundary the junction diverges from the germline segment, which might be a read error. The genes are TRBV30 and TRBJ1-4, with 7 bases aligning to TRBD1. Germline lookup yields CDR1 GTSNPN and CDR2 SVGIG (reference sequence). The CDR3 contains 13 residues. CDR3 loop: CAAYGTDNDKLFF. In DNA form, the CDR3 reads TGTGCCGCCTACGGGACAGACAATGATAAACTGTTTTTT.

The chain couples TRBV5-1 to TRBJ2-3; D could derive from TRBD1 or TRBD2 (5 bases each). Germline assignment: CDR1 SGHRS and CDR2 YFSETQ. Trimming left V 4 bases short and J 3 bases short, with 12 bases between. The CDR3 extends over 14 amino acids. CDR3 sequence: CASSPGRKTDTQYF. The CDR3 DNA is TGCGCCAGCAGCCCGGGACGGAAAACAGATACGCAGTATTTT.

CDR3 bases: TGTGCCAGCAGCGTCGGGGGGCCCGACAATGAGCAGTTCTTC. Residues: CASSVGGPDNEQFF. The chain couples TRBV7-2 to TRBJ2-1; maybe TRBD2 (7 bases). V dropped 5 bases and J dropped 5 bases, with 13 bases sitting between them. Germline CDR1 SGHTA, CDR2 FQGNSA. The CDR3 runs 14 residues.

The chain links TRBV6-5 to TRBJ2-7; 11 nucleotides line up with TRBD1. The germline V gene encodes CDR1 MNHEY and CDR2 SVGAGI. CDR3 length: 17 amino acids. The ends lost 2 bases at V and 2 bases at J; junction bases unmatched: 8. CDR3 nucleotide sequence: TGTGCCAGCAGTTACCCTGGACAGGGGGCGCAGGCCTACGAGCAGTACTTC. Amino acid sequence: CASSYPGQGAQAYEQYF.

This clonotype was seen a few times. The chain joins TRBV29-1 to TRBJ2-3; D is undetermined. Per the germline V gene, CDR1 is SQVTM and CDR2 is ANQGSEA. V was pared by 4 bases and J by 11 bases, with 13 bases between. The CDR3 covers 11 residues. Here the CDR3 reads CSVVLFPLQYF. DNA for the CDR3: TGCAGCGTTGTATTGTTCCCGTTGCAGTATTTT.

V and J are TRBV10-3 and TRBJ1-4; 7 nucleotides align to TRBD1. The CDR3 consists of 13 residues. V dropped 11 bases and J dropped 8; count of bases not matched to a gene: 11. Looked up from germline, CDR1 is ENHRY and CDR2 is SYGVKD. The CDR3 is CAVQRGPEEKLFF. CDR3 bases: TGTGCCGTCCAAAGGGGGCCAGAGGAAAAACTGTTTTTT.

V gene TRBV20-1 combines with J gene TRBJ2-5; perhaps TRBD1 as D (5 bases). This CDR3 is 17 amino acids long. The germline CDR1 and CDR2 sequences are DFQATT and SNEGSKA (reference sequence). V gave up 0 bases and J gave up 4 bases, with 21 bases separating them. CDR3: CSARDHHGQGPPETQYF. The CDR3 coding sequence is TGCAGTGCTAGAGATCATCACGGGCAGGGCCCCCCAGAGACCCAGTACTTC.

This clonotype has a handful of counts. The rearrangement joins TRBV20-1 to TRBJ2-2, with a possible D match to TRBD2 (6 bases). The CDR3 has 13 amino acids. Germline V lookup: CDR1 DFQATT, CDR2 SNEGSKA (reference sequence). Deletions cut 1 base from V and 7 bases from J, with 10 bases between. The CDR3 protein is CSARGGGNGELFF. In DNA, the CDR3 is TGCAGTGCTAGAGGGGGAGGTAACGGGGAGCTGTTTTTT.

The sample holds many counts of this clonotype. The genes are TRBV7-8 and TRBJ2-7, with TRBD2 as a possible D gene (6 bases). Germline V gene sequence: CDR1 SGHVS, CDR2 FQNEAQ. The CDR3 is 14 amino acids. Trimming cost V 5 bases and J 0 bases, with 11 bases left between them. CDR3 DNA: TGTGCCAGCAGCGCCGTTAGCGGCTCCTACGAGCAGTACTTC. Protein: CASSAVSGSYEQYF.

This clonotype was counted ten times or more. This chain connects TRBV28 to TRBJ1-2, with 7 positions matching TRBD1. Per the germline V gene, CDR1 is MDHEN and CDR2 is SYDVKM. The CDR3 spans 13 residues. After removal of 6 bases from V and 2 bases from J, the junction contained 3 bases not matched to a gene. The CDR3 protein is CASRSGQNYGYTF. In DNA form, the CDR3 reads TGTGCCAGCAGGTCGGGACAGAACTATGGCTACACCTTC.

The chain is built from TRBV28 and TRBJ1-4, with a possible D match to TRBD1 (6 bases). Trimming stripped 2 bases from V and 5 bases from J, with 12 bases between. CDR1 and CDR2 from the germline V gene are MDHEN and SYDVKM. There are 15 residues in the CDR3. Written as DNA, the CDR3 is TGTGCCAGCAGTTTAAGGGGGGGAGAGAATGAAAAACTGTTTTTT. Protein: CASSLRGGENEKLFF.

This clonotype has at least ten counts. The chain couples TRBV29-1 to TRBJ2-1; TRBD2 aligns across 7 bases. V trimming: 4 bases; J trimming: 9 bases; junction bases outside the gene matches: 6. Germline V gene lookup returns CDR1 SQVTM and CDR2 ANQGSEA. This CDR3 is built from 12 residues. The CDR3 protein is CSVGGGLGEQFF. CDR3 DNA sequence: TGCAGCGTTGGCGGGGGTTTGGGTGAGCAGTTCTTC.